This T cell receptor (beta chain) was identified during a study of blood T cell repertoires in COVID-19. Study information: Researchers got acute and convalescent COVID-19 samples from the United States, Italy and Spain.

This clone has only one observation. Trimming stripped 4 bases from V and 3 bases from J, with 13 bases between. The germline V gene has CDR1 SQVTM and CDR2 ANQGSEA. This CDR3 has 13 amino acids. The data were produced by immunoSEQ multiplex PCR, yet TCRdb's version contains in-frame clones alone and is incomplete. In the table there are about 140,000 clones, around 86% of which are singletons. The TCR sequence derives from a man aged 60 to 69 who had recovered from COVID-19. The rearrangement uses TRBV29-1 and TRBJ2-7; D might be TRBD1 (6 bases). What was sequenced was PBMCs or T cells enriched from blood (not recorded which). The CDR3 coding sequence is TGCAGCGTTGCCCAGCAGGGGATCTACGAGCAGTACTTC. Protein sequence: CSVAQQGIYEQYF.